The 27 T cell receptor beta chains below all came from one sample that was sequenced in a study of shared clonotypes between healthy human individuals. This table comes from immunoSEQ multiplex PCR, and its TCRdb copy is limited to in-frame clones, with some not included. The table lists under 2,500,000 clones, about 94% of them singletons. Sequences were obtained from naive CD4+ T cells sorted from blood. The subset was: CD45RA+ positively selected. The receptors were sampled from a man aged 18 to 29 in good health.

In regard to this clone: The sample carries other DNA sequences with the same CDR3. The gene calls are TRBV7-9 and TRBJ1-4; D call uncertain. V was cut by 2 bases and J by 0 bases, with 7 bases left in between. Germline V lookup: CDR1 SEHNR, CDR2 FQNEAQ (reference sequence). There are 15 residues in the CDR3. The CDR3 spells CASSLTEATNEKLFF. In DNA, the CDR3 is TGTGCCAGCAGCTTAACCGAAGCAACTAATGAAAAACTGTTTTTT.

This chain joins TRBV19 and TRBJ1-1; D remains ambiguous. V was cut by 4 bases and J by 5 bases, with 11 bases left in between. This CDR3 is built from 13 residues. Germline CDR1 LNHDA, CDR2 SQIVND (reference sequence). CDR3 residues: CASSNQRTTEAFF. CDR3 nucleotide sequence: TGTGCCAGTAGTAACCAAAGGACGACTGAAGCTTTCTTT.

CDR3 sequence reads: CASSLWDREGGYTF. For the CDR3, the DNA is TGTGCCAGCAGCCTGTGGGACAGGGAAGGTGGCTACACCTTC. The chain joins TRBV5-5 to TRBJ1-2; 9 bases map to TRBD1. The CDR3 contains 14 residues. The trim removed 4 bases at V and 7 bases at J, leaving 8 bases unmatched. Germline loops: CDR1 SGHKS, CDR2 YYEKEE (reference sequence).

This chain links TRBV10-3 with TRBJ1-5; 8 nucleotides align to TRBD1. The V gene end was trimmed by 6 bases and the J gene end by 2 bases; junction bases not matched to a gene: 3. Germline CDR1 reads ENHRY; CDR2 reads SYGVKD. CDR3 size: 14 residues. The CDR3 here is CAISQTGGNQPQHF. As DNA, the CDR3 is TGTGCCATCAGCCAGACAGGGGGCAATCAGCCCCAGCATTTT.

The chain is built from TRBV5-1 and TRBJ2-1; 9 bases match TRBD1. V was pared by 4 bases and J by 3 bases, with 5 bases of the junction left unmatched. This CDR3 comprises 15 residues. Germline lookup yields CDR1 SGHRS and CDR2 YFSETQ. The CDR3 region is CASSPKTGGYNEQFF. CDR3 coding DNA: TGCGCCAGCAGCCCGAAGACAGGGGGCTACAATGAGCAGTTCTTC.

The V call is TRBV6-6, the J call TRBJ2-1, with 10 bases lining up with TRBD2. This CDR3 is 14 amino acids long. Germline-derived CDR1 and CDR2 are MNHNY and SVGAGI (reference sequence). V gave up 2 bases and J gave up 8 bases; unmatched junction bases: 3. The CDR3 DNA sequence: TGTGCCAGCAGTTACAGCGGGGGGGCTTATGAGCAGTTCTTC. Translation: CASSYSGGAYEQFF.

The chain couples TRBV6-5 to TRBJ2-5; 9 positions agree with TRBD1. CDR1 is MNHEY and CDR2 is SVGAGI in the germline V gene. V trimming: 6 bases; J trimming: 2 bases; junction bases outside the gene matches: 4. The CDR3 is 14 amino acids. CDR3 in amino acids: CASSRDRVQETQYF. The CDR3, as DNA: TGTGCCAGCAGCCGGGACAGGGTTCAAGAGACCCAGTACTTC.

This clone was counted once. The V gene is TRBV7-9, the J gene TRBJ2-1, with D maybe TRBD2 (7 bases). From germline, CDR1 is SEHNR and CDR2 FQNEAQ (reference sequence). CDR3 size: 17 residues. V lost 7 bases and J 0 bases, leaving 19 bases between the germline ends. The CDR3 DNA is TGTGCCAGCACCCTGGGGGCTAGCGGAAGCTCCTACAATGAGCAGTTCTTC. Protein product: CASTLGASGSSYNEQFF. Full variable domain (missing parts from reference TRBV7-9 and TRBJ2-1): DTGVSQNPRHKITKRGQNVTFRCDPISEHNRLYWYRQTLGQGPEFLTYFQNEAQLEKSRLLSDRFSAERPKGSFSTLEIQRTEQGDSAMYLCASTLGASGSSYNEQFFGPGTRLTVL.

The rearrangement links TRBV10-3 to TRBJ2-7; TRBD1 matches at 8 bases. This CDR3 is built from 14 residues. Per germline, CDR1 ENHRY and CDR2 SYGVKD. V was clipped by 6 bases and J by 4 bases; unmatched bases: 8. CDR3 loop: CAISAGQVLYEQYF. CDR3 coding DNA: TGTGCCATCAGCGCGGGACAGGTTCTGTACGAGCAGTACTTC.

This clone occurred once. The chain joins TRBV28 to TRBJ1-5, with 9 bases lining up with TRBD1. Germline trimming cut 3 bases from V and 5 bases from J; bases unmatched to any gene: 14. The V gene's germline CDR1 is MDHEN and CDR2 SYDVKM. CDR3 length: 18 amino acids. This CDR3 is CASSFSTGTGFLYQPQHF. The CDR3, as DNA: TGTGCCAGCAGTTTTTCTACCGGGACAGGGTTTCTATATCAGCCCCAGCATTTT.

V and J are TRBV5-4 and TRBJ2-7; D is perhaps TRBD2 (6 bases). The CDR3 spans 16 residues. Germline V gene sequence: CDR1 SGHNT, CDR2 YYREEE (reference sequence). Trimming took 4 bases from V and 0 from J, leaving 17 bases between them. The CDR3 reads CASSPTSSASSYEQYF. The DNA of the CDR3 is TGTGCCAGCAGCCCTACGTCTAGCGCTAGCTCCTACGAGCAGTACTTC. The full variable domain, rest sourced from reference TRBV5-4 and TRBJ2-7, is ETGVTQSPTHLIKTRGQQVTLRCSSQSGHNTVSWYQQALGQGPQFIFQYYREEENGRGNFPPRFSGLQFPNYSSELNVNALELDDSALYLCASSPTSSASSYEQYFGPGTRLTVT.

The V and J genes are TRBV7-2 and TRBJ2-5; D call uncertain. The CDR3 extends over 16 amino acids. V was cut by 5 bases and J by 1 base, with 17 bases left in between. In germline, CDR1 is SGHTA, CDR2 FQGNSA. The CDR3 loop reads CASSVLRLGVQETQYF. The CDR3 DNA follows: TGTGCCAGCAGCGTCCTACGACTTGGGGTCCAAGAGACCCAGTACTTC.

The rearrangement joins TRBV19 to TRBJ1-6, with a weak D call TRBD1 (5 bases). The CDR3 spans 14 residues. The ends were cut back, 4 bases at V and 6 bases at J, with 10 bases in the middle. Germline V gene data show CDR1 as LNHDA and CDR2 as SQIVND (reference sequence). The CDR3 DNA reads TGTGCCAGTAGTAATAATGGGGGTAATTCACCCCTCCACTTT. Encoded protein: CASSNNGGNSPLHF.

The chain recombines TRBV30 with TRBJ1-4, with D maybe TRBD1 (6 bases). The CDR3 has 14 residues. Germline loops: CDR1 GTSNPN, CDR2 SVGIG (reference sequence). Trimming cost V 1 base and J 4 bases, with 10 bases left between them. The CDR3 region is CAWSGGALNEKLFF. The CDR3 DNA sequence: TGTGCCTGGAGTGGGGGGGCCCTTAATGAAAAACTGTTTTTT.

This clone has just one count. The chain has TRBV2 and TRBJ1-5, with a possible D match to TRBD1 (5 bases). The CDR3 is 14 residues long. Germline loops: CDR1 SNHLY, CDR2 FYNNEI. Trimming removed 2 bases at V and 4 bases at J, with 9 bases between. The CDR3 nucleotides read TGTGCCAGCAGTGAAATAAGGGGTAATCAGCCCCAGCATTTT. It specifies CASSEIRGNQPQHF. The whole variable domain, remainder taken from reference TRBV2 and TRBJ1-5, is EPEVTQTPSHQVTQMGQEVILRCVPISNHLYFYWYRQILGQKVEFLVSFYNNEISEKSEIFDDQFSVERPDGSNFTLKIRSTKLEDSAMYFCASSEIRGNQPQHFGDGTRLSIL.

The rearrangement uses TRBV13 and TRBJ1-6; 8 bases line up with TRBD1. Germline values: CDR1 PRHDT, CDR2 FYEKMQ (reference sequence). This CDR3 comprises 15 residues. J lost 4 bases, V lost 5 bases, and 4 bases had no gene match. CDR3 in amino acids: CASSPGTGYNSPLHF. CDR3 nucleotide sequence: TGTGCCAGCAGCCCCGGGACAGGATATAATTCACCCCTCCACTTT.

With regard to this clone: Distinct nucleotide sequences in the sample also encode this CDR3. The CDR3 loop reads CASSTPGQGYEQYF. CDR3 in DNA: TGTGCCAGCAGTACCCCGGGACAGGGGTACGAGCAGTACTTC. The chain couples TRBV27 to TRBJ2-7, with 10 bases lining up with TRBD1. Germline V gene sequence: CDR1 MNHEY, CDR2 SMNVEV (reference sequence). J gave up 4 bases and V 5 bases, and 5 bases lay outside the gene matches. This CDR3 region has 14 residues.

V gene TRBV28 combines with J gene TRBJ2-5; D ambiguous. With 4 bases removed from V and 3 bases from J, the gap between germline ends came to 6 bases. CDR3 length: 12 amino acids. Germline CDR1 MDHEN, CDR2 SYDVKM. In DNA form, the CDR3 reads TGTGCCAGCAGTTCAGACGAAGAGACCCAGTACTTC. Protein sequence: CASSSDEETQYF. The full variable domain, with the rest looked up from reference TRBV28 and TRBJ2-5, is DVKVTQSSRYLVKRTGEKVFLECVQDMDHENMFWYRQDPGLGLRLIYFSYDVKMKEKGDIPEGYSVSREKKERFSLILESASTNQTSMYLCASSSDEETQYFGPGTRLLVL.

With regard to this clone: The same CDR3 also results from other DNA sequences found in this sample. This chain uses TRBV5-1 with TRBJ2-1, with 10 bases matching TRBD2. The V gene end was trimmed by 0 bases and the J gene end by 4 bases; junction bases not matched to a gene: 4. CDR3 length: 16 amino acids. Germline V gene sequence: CDR1 SGHRS, CDR2 YFSETQ. The CDR3 region is CASSLGGLADYNEQFF. The CDR3 DNA reads as TGCGCCAGCAGCTTGGGAGGACTAGCGGATTACAATGAGCAGTTCTTC.

The chain couples TRBV6-5 to TRBJ2-7; a weak D match, TRBD2 (6 bases). The CDR3 is 15 amino acids. V was trimmed by 2 bases and J by 3 bases, leaving 14 bases between them. Germline V gives CDR1 MNHEY, CDR2 SVGAGI. CDR3 bases: TGTGCCAGCAGTTACCGGGGACTCCAACACTACGAGCAGTACTTC. Translation: CASSYRGLQHYEQYF.

V is TRBV28 and J is TRBJ1-5, with D unresolved. Germline V gene sequence: CDR1 MDHEN, CDR2 SYDVKM. This CDR3 comprises 16 residues. The germline V and J ends were trimmed by 0 bases and 1 base, with 10 bases remaining between them. CDR3 in DNA: TGTGCCAGCAGTTTATGGGAGGGAACAAGCAATCAGCCCCAGCATTTT. Its translation: CASSLWEGTSNQPQHF.

The rearrangement links TRBV10-3 to TRBJ1-4; D is undetermined. The germline V gene has CDR1 ENHRY and CDR2 SYGVKD. Trimming cost V 3 bases and J 4 bases, with 3 bases left between them. The CDR3 sequence is 12 residues long. The CDR3 region has the DNA TGTGCCATCAGTGAAAATAATGAAAAACTGTTTTTT. This sequence encodes CAISENNEKLFF.

This rearrangement joins TRBV25-1 to TRBJ2-2; weak D call: TRBD2 (7 bases). CDR3 length equals 15 residues. Germline loops: CDR1 MGHDK, CDR2 SYGVNS. Trimming left V 5 bases short and J 7 bases short, with 17 bases between. This chain's CDR3 is CASSIDGGLGGELFF. The CDR3 DNA reads TGTGCCAGCAGTATTGACGGGGGGCTAGGCGGGGAGCTGTTTTTT.

The chain is built from TRBV28 and TRBJ2-3; a weak D match, TRBD1 (6 bases). The length of the CDR3 is 15 residues. Germline V gene data show CDR1 as MDHEN and CDR2 as SYDVKM. Trimming left V 5 bases short and J 2 bases short, with 14 bases between. The CDR3 spells CASSPLDSLTDTQYF. CDR3 nucleotides: TGTGCCAGCAGTCCCCTGGACAGCCTCACAGATACGCAGTATTTT. Supplemented by reference TRBV28 and TRBJ2-3, the full variable domain reads DVKVTQSSRYLVKRTGEKVFLECVQDMDHENMFWYRQDPGLGLRLIYFSYDVKMKEKGDIPEGYSVSREKKERFSLILESASTNQTSMYLCASSPLDSLTDTQYFGPGTRLTVL.

The chain couples TRBV11-2 to TRBJ2-7, with TRBD1 identical over 8 bases. With 4 bases clipped from V and 2 bases from J, the junction kept 4 bases outside the gene matches. The CDR3 contains 14 residues. CDR1 is SGHAT, CDR2 FQNNGV, per germline. CDR3 sequence reads: CASSSHRGTYEQYF. CDR3 coding DNA: TGTGCCAGCAGCTCGCACAGGGGGACCTACGAGCAGTACTTC.

The chain recombines TRBV5-1 with TRBJ2-5, with 7 bases that match TRBD1. Germline-derived CDR1 and CDR2 are SGHRS and YFSETQ. CDR3 length: 14 residues. V lost 4 bases, J lost 0 bases, and 3 bases stayed unmatched. The CDR3 region is CASSPGTDQETQYF. The CDR3 DNA sequence: TGCGCCAGCAGCCCTGGGACAGACCAAGAGACCCAGTACTTC.

This clone was observed a single time. The chain employs TRBV10-3 and TRBJ2-7, with a possible D match to TRBD2 (6 bases). Deletions cut 0 bases from V and 4 bases from J, with 13 bases between. This CDR3 has 15 residues. The germline V gene has CDR1 ENHRY and CDR2 SYGVKD. CDR3 nucleotides: TGTGCCATCAGTGAGTCCACGGGAGCTAAGTACGAGCAGTACTTC. Translation: CAISESTGAKYEQYF.